The entry below describes one T cell receptor beta chain. The antigen is unknown. The CDR3 extends over 13 amino acids. The germline gives CDR1 SEHNR, CDR2 FQNEAQ (reference sequence). V dropped 1 base and J dropped 7 bases, with 10 bases sitting between them. The record originates from a study of shared clonotypes between healthy human individuals. The wider study: For every donor, three CD4 naive, three CD4 memory, two CD8 naive and one CD8 memory plates were used. General observations from the study: The rarefaction results pointed to incomplete sorted-subset sequencing despite large depth.

The protocol was immunoSEQ multiplex PCR, while the TCRdb copy is restricted to in-frame clones and leaves out a portion. The sample contains more than 2,000,000 clones, 93% of which appear only once. The gene calls are TRBV7-9 and TRBJ2-5; D gene ambiguous. This clonotype originated in a man in his late teens or twenties in good health. Some clones in this sample may be carry-over from other donors' samples. Sequenced input: naive CD4+ T cells from PBMCs. Subset indicated: CD45RA+ positively selected. DNA of the CDR3: TGTGCCAGCAGCTTAGGACAAATTGGGACCCAGTACTTC. This translates into CASSLGQIGTQYF. Variable domain in full (rest from reference TRBV7-9 and TRBJ2-5): DTGVSQNPRHKITKRGQNVTFRCDPISEHNRLYWYRQTLGQGPEFLTYFQNEAQLEKSRLLSDRFSAERPKGSFSTLEIQRTEQGDSAMYLCASSLGQIGTQYFGPGTRLLVL.